The 7 T cell receptor beta chains presented below share a single source sample, sequenced in a study of control samples from healthy donors and cancer patients. Only in-frame clones appear in the TCRdb table, and some are missing; sequencing was by immunoSEQ multiplex PCR. The data show 170,000 or so clones, with 85% to 90% seen just once and 1.3% to 1.5% held by the top ten. Sequences were obtained from blood. The receptors come from a woman between 45 and 65 years old in good health.

V gene TRBV9 combines with J gene TRBJ2-7; 11 positions match TRBD2. CDR3 length: 15 residues. After removal of 1 base from V and 5 bases from J, the junction contained 5 bases not matched to a gene. Looked up from germline, CDR1 is SGDLS and CDR2 is YYNGEE. CDR3 loop: CASSVSSGRAHEQYF. The CDR3 DNA is TGTGCCAGCAGCGTAAGTAGCGGGAGGGCTCACGAGCAGTACTTC.

This clone was detected only once. J is TRBJ1-2 and V is TRBV7-2; D perhaps matches TRBD1 (5 bases). With 5 bases removed from V and 3 bases from J, the gap between germline ends came to 10 bases. Germline CDR1 and CDR2: SGHTA and FQGNSA. This CDR3 has 13 residues. The CDR3 DNA sequence: TGTGCCAGCAGCATTGACAGTTACTATGGCTACACCTTC. Translation gives CASSIDSYYGYTF.

The chain joins TRBV19 to TRBJ2-3; D unclear. V was shortened by 0 bases and J by 0 bases, with 10 bases between the two germline ends. Germline loops: CDR1 LNHDA, CDR2 SQIVND (reference sequence). The CDR3 totals 16 residues. The CDR3 here is CASSIDPLVSTDTQYF. The CDR3 coding sequence is TGTGCCAGTAGTATAGATCCGCTAGTTAGCACAGATACGCAGTATTTT.

The chain has TRBV28 and TRBJ2-5; no reliable D call. The CDR3 has 16 residues. Germline V CDR1 and CDR2: MDHEN, SYDVKM. With 1 base removed from V and 1 base from J, the gap between germline ends came to 13 bases. CDR3 residues: CASSLFPPGPQETQYF. In DNA, the CDR3 is TGTGCCAGCAGTTTATTCCCTCCCGGACCCCAAGAGACCCAGTACTTC. Using reference TRBV28 and TRBJ2-5 for the parts outside the CDR3, the full variable domain is DVKVTQSSRYLVKRTGEKVFLECVQDMDHENMFWYRQDPGLGLRLIYFSYDVKMKEKGDIPEGYSVSREKKERFSLILESASTNQTSMYLCASSLFPPGPQETQYFGPGTRLLVL.

The V call is TRBV19, the J call TRBJ2-2, with no clear D. Germline CDR1 is LNHDA and CDR2 is SQIVND (reference sequence). The CDR3 spans 12 residues. Trimming cost V 4 bases and J 6 bases, with 6 bases left between them. DNA for the CDR3: TGTGCCAGTAGTAATTGGGCCGGGGAGCTGTTTTTT. It translates to CASSNWAGELFF.

The chain links TRBV19 to TRBJ2-6, with D possibly matching TRBD1 (6 bases). This CDR3 has 16 amino acids. CDR1 and CDR2 from the germline V gene are LNHDA and SQIVND (reference sequence). With 6 bases removed from V and 0 bases from J, the gap between germline ends came to 12 bases. The CDR3, as DNA: TGTGCCAGTAGAGCGACAGGTTACTCTGGGGCCAACGTCCTGACTTTC. As protein: CASRATGYSGANVLTF.

The chain joins TRBV6-2 or TRBV6-3 to TRBJ2-5; 7 bases agree with TRBD1. Germline V gene data show CDR1 as MNHEY and CDR2 as SVGEGT. The CDR3 contains 14 residues. J lost 3 bases, V lost 6 bases, and 7 bases had no gene match. CDR3 bases: TGTGCCAGCAGCCCAGACAGGGCTGAAGAGACCCAGTACTTC. Translating gives CASSPDRAEETQYF.